The 14 T cell receptor beta chains below all came from one sample that was sequenced in a study of T cell repertoires in cytomegalovirus infection. TCRdb redid the calling of the reads with MiXCR, one entry per CDR3 protein. The sample has 110,000 to 150,000 distinct CDR3 sequences, roughly 6.5% seen once; the top ten hold about 20%. Sequenced sample: PBMCs. The receptors here all came from a human donor in good health (CMV status not recorded). Some clones in this sample may be carry-over from other donors' samples.

This clonotype was seen at least ten times. The J gene is TRBJ1-2, the V gene TRBV7-8; D gene ambiguous. V was pared by 2 bases and J by 4 bases, with 20 bases between. CDR3 size: 17 residues. Germline CDR1 is SGHVS and CDR2 is FQNEAQ. DNA for the CDR3: TGTGCCAGCAGCTTAAGAGGGAATAGAGATAGAGGCTATGGCTACACCTTC. It is translated as CASSLRGNRDRGYGYTF.

The chain is built from TRBV28 and TRBJ1-2, with D unclear. Per germline, CDR1 MDHEN and CDR2 SYDVKM. This CDR3 comprises 13 residues. Trimming pared 5 bases from V and 8 bases from J, leaving 15 bases between. CDR3: CASSPPATGGYTF. In DNA form, the CDR3 reads TGTGCCAGCAGTCCCCCCGCGACGGGCGGCTACACCTTC.

There are many counts of this clonotype. This chain joins TRBV24-1 and TRBJ1-1; D not resolved. CDR3 size: 13 residues. CDR1 KGHDR and CDR2 SFDVKD come from the germline V gene. Trimming took 9 bases from V and 0 from J, leaving 10 bases between them. The CDR3 loop reads CATRGRMNTEAFF. As DNA, the CDR3 is TGTGCCACCCGAGGACGTATGAACACTGAAGCTTTCTTT.

This clonotype was detected many times. The chain recombines TRBV7-2 with TRBJ1-1; D remains unclear. The V gene's germline CDR1 is SGHTA and CDR2 FQGNSA. CDR3 length equals 14 residues. V lost 0 bases and J 10 bases, leaving 15 bases between the germline ends. The DNA for the CDR3 is TGTGCCAGCAGCTTAGCTATGCGGGTTATCGGAGCTTTCTTT. Its protein product is CASSLAMRVIGAFF.

The chain combines TRBV20-1 with TRBJ1-1; no clear D. This CDR3 comprises 11 residues. Trimming took off 3 bases at V and 4 bases at J, with 6 bases between the two ends. Germline assignment: CDR1 DFQATT and CDR2 SNEGSKA (reference sequence). CDR3 sequence (DNA): TGCAGTGCTAGGATGGTCACTGAAGCTTTCTTT. Its translation is CSARMVTEAFF.

The chain links TRBV9 to TRBJ1-6; TRBD1 agrees at 9 bases. From germline, CDR1 is SGDLS and CDR2 YYNGEE. This CDR3 is built from 17 residues. V gave up 2 bases and J gave up 7 bases; unmatched junction bases: 10. In nucleotides, the CDR3 is TGTGCCAGCAGCGTGGACCGGGACAGGGCCGGGAATTCACCCCTCCACTTT. It translates to CASSVDRDRAGNSPLHF.

This clonotype was seen only a few times. V usage is TRBV27 and J usage is TRBJ1-1; possible D gene TRBD1, 5 bases. Per the germline V gene, CDR1 is MNHEY and CDR2 is SMNVEV (reference sequence). Trimming took off 3 bases at V and 6 bases at J, with 11 bases between the two ends. The CDR3 is 13 residues long. CDR3 in DNA: TGTGCCAGCAGTTTGTCAGGGTATTCTGAAGCTTTCTTT. It yields the protein CASSLSGYSEAFF.

This clonotype was seen repeatedly, ten times or more. The chain joins TRBV19 to TRBJ1-2; D is ambiguous. CDR1 and CDR2 from the germline V gene are LNHDA and SQIVND (reference sequence). The V and J ends lost 2 bases and 8 bases respectively, with 21 bases between them. CDR3 length: 16 residues. The CDR3 coding sequence is TGTGCCAGTAGTATATCCGGTGGGGAACCCGGTCGCGGCTACACCTTC. This translates into CASSISGGEPGRGYTF.

This chain connects TRBV12-3 or TRBV12-4 to TRBJ1-2, with a possible D match to TRBD1 (6 bases). This CDR3 is 15 amino acids long. V was trimmed by 5 bases and J by 2 bases, leaving 15 bases between them. Written as DNA, the CDR3 is TGTGCCAGCAGTCTCGCCGGGGGGCAAAACTATGGCTACACCTTC. Translated: CASSLAGGQNYGYTF.

The CDR3: CSASQGSEYEQYF. CDR3 nucleotide sequence: TGCAGTGCTAGTCAGGGTTCGGAATACGAGCAGTACTTC. J is TRBJ2-7 and V is TRBV20-1; D may be TRBD1 (5 bases). V was cut by 3 bases and J by 4 bases, with 13 bases left in between. The CDR3 spans 13 residues. The germline V gene has CDR1 DFQATT and CDR2 SNEGSKA (reference sequence).

Many counts were recorded for this clonotype. The chain links TRBV7-8 to TRBJ1-2; the D gene is possibly TRBD1 (5 bases). CDR3 length: 14 amino acids. Germline CDR1 SGHVS, CDR2 FQNEAQ. V lost 4 bases and J 2 bases, leaving 11 bases between the germline ends. For the CDR3, the DNA is TGTGCCAGCAGCTACGGAACAGGAAACTATGGCTACACCTTC. This translates into CASSYGTGNYGYTF.

The genes are TRBV7-2 and TRBJ2-5, with D uncertain. This CDR3 spans 14 amino acids. V was shortened by 4 bases and J by 5 bases, with 14 bases between the two germline ends. Germline loops: CDR1 SGHTA, CDR2 FQGNSA. The CDR3: CASSSQKIIETQYF. The CDR3 nucleotides are TGTGCCAGCAGCTCCCAGAAGATTATTGAGACCCAGTACTTC.

At least ten counts were recorded for this clonotype. This chain uses TRBV28 with TRBJ2-7, with 8 bases matching TRBD1. Losses at the gene ends were 3 bases for V and 1 base for J; bases not matched to a gene: 11. Germline V CDR1 and CDR2: MDHEN, SYDVKM. The CDR3 loop spans 17 amino acids. The CDR3 sequence: CASSLGTTGQASYEQYF. In DNA form, the CDR3 reads TGTGCCAGCAGTTTGGGAACTACGGGACAGGCTTCCTACGAGCAGTACTTC.

This clonotype has a count of ten or more. This CDR3 reads CSVAKDRAPSEQFF. Written as DNA, the CDR3 is TGCAGCGTCGCGAAGGACAGGGCTCCCTCAGAGCAGTTCTTC. This chain connects TRBV29-1 to TRBJ2-1; 8 positions agree with TRBD1. The CDR3 length is 14 residues. V lost 6 bases to trimming and J lost 10 bases; unmatched junction nucleotides: 14. Looked up from germline, CDR1 is SQVTM and CDR2 is ANQGSEA.